This T cell receptor (beta chain) is from a study of breast tumors, draining lymph nodes, adjacent tissues. Turning to this clonotype: Its antigen is not known. This may be a read error, as it is one base from a much larger clone.

General study findings and limits: Compared with lymph nodes, tumors were less diverse; compared with nontumor tissue, more. The data were judged consistent with most tumor T cells coming from lymph node and expanding in tumor. Tumor and nontumor repertoires were significantly more similar in luminal-like than in basal-like breast cancer.

The germline V gene has CDR1 LGHDT and CDR2 YNNKEL (reference sequence). This CDR3 is 12 amino acids long. V lost 6 bases, J lost 7 bases, and 13 bases lay in between. Axillary draining lymph nodes of breast cancer patients supplied the node samples. TCRdb reprocessed the multiplex PCR reads via MiXCR and lists one record per CDR3 protein. The data contain around 150,000 distinct CDR3 sequences, approximately 20% of them singletons. The sequencing input was axillary lymph node tissue. The origin of this receptor is a female donor with breast cancer. Some clones in this sample may be carry-over from other donors' samples. V gene TRBV3-1 combines with J gene TRBJ2-7, with a tentative D call TRBD1 (6 bases). The CDR3 loop reads CASRSGDAEQYF. CDR3 DNA: TGTGCCAGCAGATCAGGGGACGCTGAGCAGTACTTC.